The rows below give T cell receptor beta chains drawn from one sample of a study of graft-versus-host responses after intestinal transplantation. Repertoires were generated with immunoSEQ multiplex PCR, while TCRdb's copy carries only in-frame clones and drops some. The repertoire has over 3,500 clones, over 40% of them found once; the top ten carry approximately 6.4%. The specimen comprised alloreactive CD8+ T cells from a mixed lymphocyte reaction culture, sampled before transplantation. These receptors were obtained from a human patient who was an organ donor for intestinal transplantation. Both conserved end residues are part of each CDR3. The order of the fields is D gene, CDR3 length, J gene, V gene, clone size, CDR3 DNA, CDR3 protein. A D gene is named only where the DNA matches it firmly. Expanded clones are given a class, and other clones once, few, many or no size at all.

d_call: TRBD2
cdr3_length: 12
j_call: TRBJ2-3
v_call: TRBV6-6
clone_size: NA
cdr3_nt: TGTGCCAGCAGTTACCTTGGGACTAGTCGGTATTTT
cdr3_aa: CASSYLGTSRYF

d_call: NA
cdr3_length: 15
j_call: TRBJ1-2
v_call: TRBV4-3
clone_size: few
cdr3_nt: TGCGCCAGCAGCCAACAGGGCCGTTCTAACTATGGCTACACCTTC
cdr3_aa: CASSQQGRSNYGYTF

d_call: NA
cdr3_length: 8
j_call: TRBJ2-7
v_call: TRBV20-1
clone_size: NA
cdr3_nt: TGCAGATCCTACGAGCAGTACTTC
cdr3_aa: CRSYEQYF

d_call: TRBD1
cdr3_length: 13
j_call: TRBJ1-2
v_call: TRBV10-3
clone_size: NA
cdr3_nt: TGTGCCATCAGGGACAGGGCTAACTATGGCTACACCTTC
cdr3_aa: CAIRDRANYGYTF

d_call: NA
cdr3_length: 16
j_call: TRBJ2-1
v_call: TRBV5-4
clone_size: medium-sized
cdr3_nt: TGTGCCAGCAGCTTCAGTGTTCTAGGCTCCTACAATGAGCAGTTCTTC
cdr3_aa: CASSFSVLGSYNEQFF

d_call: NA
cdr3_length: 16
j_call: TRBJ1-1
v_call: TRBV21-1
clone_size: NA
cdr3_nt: TGTGCCAGCAATTTTATCAGGACAGGGTCGAACACTGAAGCTTTCTTT
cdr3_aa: CASNFIRTGSNTEAFF

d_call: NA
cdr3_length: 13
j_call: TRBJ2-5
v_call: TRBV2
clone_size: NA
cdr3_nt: TGTGCCAGCAGCACTAGGTTCCAAGAGACCCAGTACTTC
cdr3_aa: CASSTRFQETQYF

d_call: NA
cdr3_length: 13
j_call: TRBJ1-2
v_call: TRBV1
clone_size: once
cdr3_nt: TGCACCAGCACGCCGGGGTCGGACTATGGCTACACCTTC
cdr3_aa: CTSTPGSDYGYTF

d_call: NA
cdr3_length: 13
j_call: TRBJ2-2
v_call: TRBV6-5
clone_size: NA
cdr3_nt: TGTGCCACCTTAGGGGGGGCCAAGTCGGAGCTGTTTTTT
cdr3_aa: CATLGGAKSELFF

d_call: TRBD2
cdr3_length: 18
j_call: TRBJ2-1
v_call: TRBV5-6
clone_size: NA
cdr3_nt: TGTGCCAGCAGCTCTTATCTTAGCGGGAAGCCCTCCTACAATGAGCAGTTCTTC
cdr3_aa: CASSSYLSGKPSYNEQFF

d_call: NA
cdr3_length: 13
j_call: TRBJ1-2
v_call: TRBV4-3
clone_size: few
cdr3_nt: TGCGCCAGCAGCCATGCAGGGGAGTATGGCTACACCTTC
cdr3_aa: CASSHAGEYGYTF

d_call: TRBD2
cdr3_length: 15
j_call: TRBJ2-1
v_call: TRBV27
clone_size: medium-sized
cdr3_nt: TGTGCCAGCAGTTTAGGGACTAGCGGGTACAATGAGCAGTTCTTC
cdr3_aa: CASSLGTSGYNEQFF